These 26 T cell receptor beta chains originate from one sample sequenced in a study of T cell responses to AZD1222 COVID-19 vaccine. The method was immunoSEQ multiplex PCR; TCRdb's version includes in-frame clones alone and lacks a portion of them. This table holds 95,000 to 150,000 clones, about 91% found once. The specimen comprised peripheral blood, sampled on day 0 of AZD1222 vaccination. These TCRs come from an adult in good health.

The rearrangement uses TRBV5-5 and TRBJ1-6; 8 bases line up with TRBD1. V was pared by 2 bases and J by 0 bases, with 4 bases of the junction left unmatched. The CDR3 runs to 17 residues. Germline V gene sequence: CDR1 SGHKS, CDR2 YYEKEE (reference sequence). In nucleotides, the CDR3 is TGTGCCAGCAGCTTCGGGGACAGGAGCTCCTATAATTCACCCCTCCACTTT. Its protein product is CASSFGDRSSYNSPLHF.

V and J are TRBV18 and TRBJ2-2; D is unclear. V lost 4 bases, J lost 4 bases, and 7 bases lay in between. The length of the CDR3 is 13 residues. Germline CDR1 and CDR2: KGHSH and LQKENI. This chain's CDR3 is CASSQGLTGELFF. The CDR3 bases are TGTGCCAGCTCACAGGGCCTCACCGGGGAGCTGTTTTTT.

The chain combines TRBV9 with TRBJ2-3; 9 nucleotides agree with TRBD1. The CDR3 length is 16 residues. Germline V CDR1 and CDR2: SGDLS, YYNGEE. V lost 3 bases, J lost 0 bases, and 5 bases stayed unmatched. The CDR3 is CASSAEGQGSTDTQYF. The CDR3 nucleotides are TGTGCCAGCAGCGCCGAGGGACAGGGAAGCACAGATACGCAGTATTTT.

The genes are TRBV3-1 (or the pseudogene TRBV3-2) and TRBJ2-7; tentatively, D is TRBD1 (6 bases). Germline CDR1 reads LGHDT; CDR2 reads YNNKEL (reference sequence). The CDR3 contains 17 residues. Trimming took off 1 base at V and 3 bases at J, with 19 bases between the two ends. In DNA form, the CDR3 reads TGTGCCAGCAGCCAAGGCTTCGGGTGGGACACAAACTACGAGCAGTACTTC. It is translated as CASSQGFGWDTNYEQYF.

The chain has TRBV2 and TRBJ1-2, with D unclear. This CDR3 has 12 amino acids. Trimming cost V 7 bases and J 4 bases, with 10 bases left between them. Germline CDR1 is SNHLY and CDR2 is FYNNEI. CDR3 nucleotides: TGTGCCAGCACCCCAGCGCCCTATGGCTACACCTTC. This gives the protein CASTPAPYGYTF.

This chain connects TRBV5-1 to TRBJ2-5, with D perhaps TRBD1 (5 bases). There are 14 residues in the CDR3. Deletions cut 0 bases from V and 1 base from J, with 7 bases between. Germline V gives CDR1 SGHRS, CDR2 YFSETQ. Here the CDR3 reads CASSLVQGQETQYF. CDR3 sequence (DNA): TGCGCCAGCAGCTTGGTTCAGGGCCAAGAGACCCAGTACTTC.

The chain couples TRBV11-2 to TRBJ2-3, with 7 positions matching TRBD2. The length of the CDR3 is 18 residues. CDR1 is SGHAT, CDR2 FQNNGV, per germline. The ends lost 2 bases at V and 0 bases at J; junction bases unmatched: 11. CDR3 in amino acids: CASSLWSGEGTSTDTQYF. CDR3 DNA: TGTGCCAGCAGCTTATGGAGCGGGGAGGGTACGAGCACAGATACGCAGTATTTT.

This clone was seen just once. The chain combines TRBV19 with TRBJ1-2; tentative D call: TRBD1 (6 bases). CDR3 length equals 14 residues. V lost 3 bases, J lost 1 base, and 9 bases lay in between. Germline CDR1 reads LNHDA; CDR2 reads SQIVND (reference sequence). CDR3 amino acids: CASSIRGNNYGYTF. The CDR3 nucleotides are TGTGCCAGTAGTATTAGGGGGAATAACTATGGCTACACCTTC.

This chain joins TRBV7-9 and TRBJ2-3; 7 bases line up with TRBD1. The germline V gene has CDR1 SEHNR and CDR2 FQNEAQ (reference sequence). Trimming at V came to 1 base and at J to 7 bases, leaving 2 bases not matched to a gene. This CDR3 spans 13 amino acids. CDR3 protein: CASSLGQGYTQYF. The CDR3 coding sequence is TGTGCCAGCAGCTTAGGACAGGGCTATACGCAGTATTTT.

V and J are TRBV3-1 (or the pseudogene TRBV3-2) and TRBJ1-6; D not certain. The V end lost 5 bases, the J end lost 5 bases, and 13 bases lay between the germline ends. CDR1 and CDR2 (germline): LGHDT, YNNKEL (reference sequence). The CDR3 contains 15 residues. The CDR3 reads CASSARTGDNSPLHF. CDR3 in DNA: TGTGCCAGCAGCGCCCGGACGGGTGATAATTCACCCCTCCACTTT.

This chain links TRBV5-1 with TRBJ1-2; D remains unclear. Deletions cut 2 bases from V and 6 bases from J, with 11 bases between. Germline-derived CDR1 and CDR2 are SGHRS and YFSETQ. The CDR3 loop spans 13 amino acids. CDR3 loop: CASSLTREHGYTF. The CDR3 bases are TGCGCCAGCAGCTTAACTCGAGAGCATGGCTACACCTTC.

DNA of the CDR3: TGTGCCAGCAGCCAAGCCCCCCAGGGCTACCAAGAGACCCAGTACTTC. This sequence encodes CASSQAPQGYQETQYF. The V call is TRBV4-2, the J call TRBJ2-5; D perhaps matches TRBD1 (5 bases). Germline V gene data show CDR1 as LGHNA and CDR2 as YNFKEQ. The CDR3 has 16 amino acids. The germline V and J ends were trimmed by 1 base and 0 bases, with 12 bases remaining between them.

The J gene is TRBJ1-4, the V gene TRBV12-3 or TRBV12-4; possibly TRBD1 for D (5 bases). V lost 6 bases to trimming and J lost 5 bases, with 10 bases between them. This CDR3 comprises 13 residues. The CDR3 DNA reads TGTGCCAGCAGGGGGGTGATGAATGAAAAACTGTTTTTT. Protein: CASRGVMNEKLFF.

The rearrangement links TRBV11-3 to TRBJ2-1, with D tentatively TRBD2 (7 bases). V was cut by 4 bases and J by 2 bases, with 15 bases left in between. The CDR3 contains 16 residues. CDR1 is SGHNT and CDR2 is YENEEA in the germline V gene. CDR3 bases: TGTGCCAGCAGCTACCAAGGGGGGGGCACCTACAATGAGCAGTTCTTC. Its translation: CASSYQGGGTYNEQFF.

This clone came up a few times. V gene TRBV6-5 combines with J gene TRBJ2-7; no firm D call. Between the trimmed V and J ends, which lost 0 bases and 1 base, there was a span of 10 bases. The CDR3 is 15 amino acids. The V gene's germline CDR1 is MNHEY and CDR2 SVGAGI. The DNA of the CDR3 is TGTGCCAGCAGTTACTCGAGAGACCCTTCCTACGAGCAGTACTTC. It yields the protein CASSYSRDPSYEQYF.

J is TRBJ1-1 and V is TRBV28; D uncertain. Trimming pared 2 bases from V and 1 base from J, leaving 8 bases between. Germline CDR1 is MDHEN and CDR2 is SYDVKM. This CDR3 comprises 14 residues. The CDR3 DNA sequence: TGTGCCAGCAGTTTACTCGGCAGGAACACTGAAGCTTTCTTT. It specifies CASSLLGRNTEAFF.

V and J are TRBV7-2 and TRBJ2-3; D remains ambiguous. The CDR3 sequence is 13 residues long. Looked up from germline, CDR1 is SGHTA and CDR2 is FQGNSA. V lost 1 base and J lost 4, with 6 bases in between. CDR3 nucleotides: TGTGCCAGCAGCTTAGAACAGTCAGATACGCAGTATTTT. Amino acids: CASSLEQSDTQYF.

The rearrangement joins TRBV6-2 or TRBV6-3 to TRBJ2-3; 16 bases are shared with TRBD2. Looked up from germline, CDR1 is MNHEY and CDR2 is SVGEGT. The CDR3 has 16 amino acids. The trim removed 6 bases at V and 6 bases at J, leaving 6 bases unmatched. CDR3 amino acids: CASSLGTSGGADTQYF. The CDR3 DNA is TGTGCCAGCAGCCTCGGGACTAGCGGGGGGGCGGATACGCAGTATTTT.

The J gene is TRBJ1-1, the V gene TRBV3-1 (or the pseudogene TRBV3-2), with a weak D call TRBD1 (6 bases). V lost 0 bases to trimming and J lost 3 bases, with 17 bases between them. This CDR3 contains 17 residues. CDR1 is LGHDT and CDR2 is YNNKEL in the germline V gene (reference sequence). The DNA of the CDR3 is TGTGCCAGCAGCCAAGATCATCGAGGGGGGGCTGACACTGAAGCTTTCTTT. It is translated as CASSQDHRGGADTEAFF.

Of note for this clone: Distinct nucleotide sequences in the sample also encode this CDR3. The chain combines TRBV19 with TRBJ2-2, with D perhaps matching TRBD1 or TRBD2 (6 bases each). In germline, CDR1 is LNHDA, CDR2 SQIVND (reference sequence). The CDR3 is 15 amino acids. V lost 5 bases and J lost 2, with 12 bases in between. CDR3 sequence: CASSRPGANTGELFF. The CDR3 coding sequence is TGTGCCAGTAGTCGTCCGGGGGCTAACACCGGGGAGCTGTTTTTT.

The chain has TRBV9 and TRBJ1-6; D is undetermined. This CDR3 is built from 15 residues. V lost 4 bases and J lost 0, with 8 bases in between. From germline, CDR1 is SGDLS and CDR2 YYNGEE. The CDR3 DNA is TGTGCCAGCAGCAGTGAGGGCTCCTATAATTCACCCCTCCACTTT. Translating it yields CASSSEGSYNSPLHF.

CDR3 sequence: CASSDGPDGDNEQFF. For the CDR3, the DNA is TGTGCCAGCAGTGACGGACCGGATGGAGACAATGAGCAGTTCTTC. The rearrangement links TRBV9 to TRBJ2-1; D gene unclear. Germline V gene lookup returns CDR1 SGDLS and CDR2 YYNGEE. The V gene lost 5 bases and the J gene lost 5 bases, with 17 bases spanning the gap. This CDR3 comprises 15 residues.

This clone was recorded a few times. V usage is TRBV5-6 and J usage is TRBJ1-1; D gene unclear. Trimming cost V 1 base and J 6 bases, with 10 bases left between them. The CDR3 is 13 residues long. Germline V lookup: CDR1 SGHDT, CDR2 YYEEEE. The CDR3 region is CASSLLGGAEAFF. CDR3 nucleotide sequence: TGTGCCAGCAGCTTGTTAGGAGGCGCTGAAGCTTTCTTT.

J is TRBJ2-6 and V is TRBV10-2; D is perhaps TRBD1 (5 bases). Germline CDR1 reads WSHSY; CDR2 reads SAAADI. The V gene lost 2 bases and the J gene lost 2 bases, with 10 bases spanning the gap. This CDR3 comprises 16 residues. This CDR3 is CASSETWTTGANVLTF. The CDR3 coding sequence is TGCGCCAGCAGTGAGACGTGGACAACTGGGGCCAACGTCCTGACTTTC.

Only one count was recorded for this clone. DNA for the CDR3: TGCAGCGTTTCCACGGGGTCTACCTACGAGCAGTACTTC. This translates into CSVSTGSTYEQYF. The chain recombines TRBV29-1 with TRBJ2-7, with a weak D call TRBD2 (5 bases). Per the germline V gene, CDR1 is SQVTM and CDR2 is ANQGSEA. CDR3 length equals 13 residues. Trimming left V 5 bases short and J 2 bases short, with 13 bases between.

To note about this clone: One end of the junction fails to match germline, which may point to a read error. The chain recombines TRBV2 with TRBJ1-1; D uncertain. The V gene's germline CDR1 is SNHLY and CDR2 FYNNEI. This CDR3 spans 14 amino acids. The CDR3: CASREGLRDTEAFF. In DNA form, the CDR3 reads TGTGCCAGCAGGGAAGGGTTGAGGGACACTGAAGCTTTCTTT.